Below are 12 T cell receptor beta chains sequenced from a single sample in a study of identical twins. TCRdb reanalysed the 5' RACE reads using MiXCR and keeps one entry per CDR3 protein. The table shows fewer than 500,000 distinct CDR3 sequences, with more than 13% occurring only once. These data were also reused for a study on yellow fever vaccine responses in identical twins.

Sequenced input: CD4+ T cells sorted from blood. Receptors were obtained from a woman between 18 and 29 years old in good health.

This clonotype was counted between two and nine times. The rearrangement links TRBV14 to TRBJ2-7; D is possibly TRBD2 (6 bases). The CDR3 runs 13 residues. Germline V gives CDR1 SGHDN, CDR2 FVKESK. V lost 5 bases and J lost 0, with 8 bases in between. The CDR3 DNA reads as TGTGCCAGCAGCAAGGGACTCTCCTACGAGCAGTACTTC. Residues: CASSKGLSYEQYF.

CDR3 DNA: TGTGCCAGCAGCAGAAAGCGGAGGGGCGTTTCTTGGTCGGAGACCCAGTACTTC. It yields the protein CASSRKRRGVSWSETQYF. The chain joins TRBV28 to TRBJ2-5, with D tentatively TRBD2 (6 bases). V lost 6 bases, J lost 5 bases, and 28 bases lay in between. From germline, CDR1 is MDHEN and CDR2 SYDVKM. The CDR3 totals 18 residues. The full variable domain, completed using reference TRBV28 and TRBJ2-5, is DVKVTQSSRYLVKRTGEKVFLECVQDMDHENMFWYRQDPGLGLRLIYFSYDVKMKEKGDIPEGYSVSREKKERFSLILESASTNQTSMYLCASSRKRRGVSWSETQYFGPGTRLLVL.

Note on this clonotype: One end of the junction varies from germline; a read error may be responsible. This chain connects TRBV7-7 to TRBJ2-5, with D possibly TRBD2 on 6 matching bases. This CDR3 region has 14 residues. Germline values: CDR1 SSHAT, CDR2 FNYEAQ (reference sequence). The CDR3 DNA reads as TGTGCTAGCAGCGAAAGGTGGCGGGGAGAGACCCAGTACTTC. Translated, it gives CASSERWRGETQYF.

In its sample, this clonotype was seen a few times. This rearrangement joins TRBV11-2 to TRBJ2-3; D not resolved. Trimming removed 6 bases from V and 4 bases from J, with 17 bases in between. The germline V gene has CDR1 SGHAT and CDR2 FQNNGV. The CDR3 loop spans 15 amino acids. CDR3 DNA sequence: TGTGCCAGCAGTCCGGGTGGGGTAGTAGCAGATACGCAGTATTTT. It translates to CASSPGGVVADTQYF.

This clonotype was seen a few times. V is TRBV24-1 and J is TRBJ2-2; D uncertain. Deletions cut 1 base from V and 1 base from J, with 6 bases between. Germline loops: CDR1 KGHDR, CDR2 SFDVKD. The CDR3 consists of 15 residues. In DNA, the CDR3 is TGTGCCACCAGTGATTTAAACGGGAACACCGGGGAGCTGTTTTTT. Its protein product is CATSDLNGNTGELFF.

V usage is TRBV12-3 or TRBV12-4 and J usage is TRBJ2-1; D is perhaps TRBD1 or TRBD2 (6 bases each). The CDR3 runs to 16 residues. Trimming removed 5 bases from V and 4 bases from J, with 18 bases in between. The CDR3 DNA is TGTGCCAGCAGTCCCCTAGCGAGAGGGGGTTACAATGAGCAGTTCTTC. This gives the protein CASSPLARGGYNEQFF.

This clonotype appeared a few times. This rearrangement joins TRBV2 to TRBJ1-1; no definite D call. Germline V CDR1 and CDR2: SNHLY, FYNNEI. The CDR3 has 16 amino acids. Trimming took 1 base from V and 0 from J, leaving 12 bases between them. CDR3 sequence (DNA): TGTGCCAGCAGTGAAGTTAGGGTCCGGGTGAACACTGAAGCTTTCTTT. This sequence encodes CASSEVRVRVNTEAFF.

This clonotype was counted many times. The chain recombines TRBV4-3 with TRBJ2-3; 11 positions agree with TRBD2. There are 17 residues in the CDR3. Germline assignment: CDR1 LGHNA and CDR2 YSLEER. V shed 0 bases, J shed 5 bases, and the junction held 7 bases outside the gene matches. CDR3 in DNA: TGCGCCAGCAGCCAAGAACCTAGCGGGAGGAAGTTAGATACGCAGTATTTT. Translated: CASSQEPSGRKLDTQYF.

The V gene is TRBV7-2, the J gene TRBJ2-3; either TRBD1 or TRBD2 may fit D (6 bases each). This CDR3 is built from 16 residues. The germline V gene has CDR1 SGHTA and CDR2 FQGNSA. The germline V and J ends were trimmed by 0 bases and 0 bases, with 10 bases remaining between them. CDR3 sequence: CASSLAGGLSTDTQYF. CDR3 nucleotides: TGTGCCAGCAGCTTAGCTGGGGGGCTGAGCACAGATACGCAGTATTTT. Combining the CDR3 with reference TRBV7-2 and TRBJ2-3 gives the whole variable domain GAGVSQSPSNKVTEKGKDVELRCDPISGHTALYWYRQSLGQGLEFLIYFQGNSAPDKSGLPSDRFSAERTGGSVSTLTIQRTQQEDSAVYLCASSLAGGLSTDTQYFGPGTRLTVL.

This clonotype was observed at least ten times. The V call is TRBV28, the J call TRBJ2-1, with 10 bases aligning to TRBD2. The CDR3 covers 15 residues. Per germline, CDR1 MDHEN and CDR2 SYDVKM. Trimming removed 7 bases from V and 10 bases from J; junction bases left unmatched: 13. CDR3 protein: CASTLGASGSGEQFF. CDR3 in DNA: TGTGCCAGCACCCTGGGGGCTAGCGGGAGTGGCGAGCAGTTCTTC.

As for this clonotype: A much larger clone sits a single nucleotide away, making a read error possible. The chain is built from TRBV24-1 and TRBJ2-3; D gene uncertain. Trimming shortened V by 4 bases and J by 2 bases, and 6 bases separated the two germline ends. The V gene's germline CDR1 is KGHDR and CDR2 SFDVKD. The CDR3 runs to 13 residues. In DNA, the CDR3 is TGTGCCACCAGTGAACCCCACACAGATACGCAGTATTTT. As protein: CATSEPHTDTQYF.

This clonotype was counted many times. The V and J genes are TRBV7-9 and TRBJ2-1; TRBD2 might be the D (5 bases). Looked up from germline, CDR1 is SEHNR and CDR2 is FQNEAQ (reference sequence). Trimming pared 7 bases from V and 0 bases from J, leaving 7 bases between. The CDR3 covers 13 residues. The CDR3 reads CASITSSYNEQFF. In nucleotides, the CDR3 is TGTGCCAGCATCACTAGCTCCTACAATGAGCAGTTCTTC.